Listed below are T cell receptor beta chains from one sample, sequenced in a study of shared clonotypes between healthy human individuals. The protocol was immunoSEQ multiplex PCR, while the TCRdb copy is restricted to in-frame clones and leaves out a portion. Seen here are 1.5 million to 2.5 million clones, about 95% observed once, and the top ten hold more than 0.95%. What was sequenced was naive CD8+ T cells sorted from blood. Receptors originate from a man aged 18 to 35 in good health. CDR3s include the opening cysteine and the closing phenylalanine or tryptophan. The order of the fields is V gene, clone size, J gene, D gene, CDR3 DNA, CDR3 protein. D genes are given only for firm matches. Size values are once, few and many counts, or a class for expanded clones, and some rows have none.

TRBV27	NA	TRBJ2-5	NA	TGTGCCAGCAGTTTATATTCAAACGGAGAGACCCAGTACTTC	CASSLYSNGETQYF
TRBV6-5	NA	TRBJ2-2	NA	TGTGCCAGCAGTTACTTCGGGGTTCTGACCGGGGAGCTGTTTTTT	CASSYFGVLTGELFF
TRBV9	NA	TRBJ2-2	TRBD2	TGTGCCAGCAGCGCGGGACTAGCGGGATTGGGGACCGGGGAGCTGTTTTTT	CASSAGLAGLGTGELFF
TRBV2	NA	TRBJ2-2	TRBD1	TGTGCCAGCAGTGAGTCGACAGGGTACACCGGGGAGCTGTTTTTT	CASSESTGYTGELFF
TRBV19	NA	TRBJ2-7	NA	TGTGCCAGTAGTATATCGGCTAGCTACGAGCAGTACTTC	CASSISASYEQYF
TRBV9	NA	TRBJ2-7	TRBD1	TGTGCCAGCAGCGTAGAACCAGGGGGTTACGAGCAGTACTTC	CASSVEPGGYEQYF
TRBV27	once	TRBJ2-2	NA	TGTGCCAGCACCCCTAGAAGCACCGGGGAGCTGTTTTTT	CASTPRSTGELFF
TRBV5-4	NA	TRBJ2-1	NA	TGTGCCAGCAGCTTGAGAGGGAGCTCCTACAATGAGCAGTTCTTC	CASSLRGSSYNEQFF
TRBV7-7	NA	TRBJ2-1	TRBD2	TGTGCTAGCAGCTTAGCGCCTAGCGGGAATTACAATGAGCAGTTCTTC	CASSLAPSGNYNEQFF
TRBV30	NA	TRBJ2-2	NA	TGTGCCTGGATGGACTACCTGAACACCGGGGAGCTGTTTTTT	CAWMDYLNTGELFF
TRBV27	once	TRBJ2-7	TRBD2	TGTGCCAGCAGTCCCTCTAGCGGCACCAGGGACTACGAGCAGTACTTC	CASSPSSGTRDYEQYF
TRBV27	NA	TRBJ1-3	NA	TGTGCCAGTGGGGCGTTATCTGGAAACACCATATATTTT	CASGALSGNTIYF
TRBV7-6	NA	TRBJ1-5	NA	TGTGCCAGCAGCTCGTCGACGGGGGGCAATCAGCCCCAGCATTTT	CASSSSTGGNQPQHF
TRBV9	NA	TRBJ2-7	NA	TGTGCCAGCAGCGTAGCCAGCGAGGAATACGAGCAGTACTTC	CASSVASEEYEQYF
TRBV10-2	NA	TRBJ2-7	NA	TGCGCCAGCAGTGAGGTGGGGCGCTCCTACGAGCAGTACTTC	CASSEVGRSYEQYF
TRBV6-1	NA	TRBJ1-5	NA	TGTGCCAGCGTTTTTAGCAATAGCAATCAGCCCCAGCATTTT	CASVFSNSNQPQHF
TRBV5-6	NA	TRBJ2-7	NA	TGTGCCAGCAGCTTAGTCGCCGGGGGCCCCTACGAGCAGTACTTC	CASSLVAGGPYEQYF
TRBV19	few	TRBJ1-5	NA	TGTGCCAGTAGTATAGATCGGGAGGCACTGGAGCCCCAGCATTTT	CASSIDREALEPQHF
TRBV7-9	NA	TRBJ2-5	TRBD2	TGTGCCAGCAGAGCGGGAGGGACCCAAGAGACCCAGTACTTC	CASRAGGTQETQYF
TRBV30	NA	TRBJ2-7	TRBD1	TGTGCCTGGGACCCGGGACAGTTCTACGAGCAGTACTTC	CAWDPGQFYEQYF
TRBV2	NA	TRBJ2-7	TRBD2	TGTGCCAGCAGTGCGGGGGGGCTCTACGAGCAGTACTTC	CASSAGGLYEQYF
TRBV13	NA	TRBJ2-7	NA	TGTGCCAGCAGCCTCACGACAGGCGGATACTACGAGCAGTACTTC	CASSLTTGGYYEQYF
TRBV27	NA	TRBJ2-7	NA	TGTGCCAGCAGTATACTAGGTTCTTCCTACGAGCAGTACTTC	CASSILGSSYEQYF
TRBV27	NA	TRBJ1-6	TRBD1	TGTGCCAGCAAGACAGGGGCGGTAACCCTCCACTTT	CASKTGAVTLHF
TRBV6-5	NA	TRBJ2-2	NA	TGTGCCAGCAAACCGGGACTTGACACCGGGGAGCTGTTTTTT	CASKPGLDTGELFF
TRBV25-1	NA	TRBJ2-2	NA	TGTGCCAGCAGCTGGGACCCTAACACCGGGGAGCTGTTTTTT	CASSWDPNTGELFF
TRBV28	NA	TRBJ1-3	TRBD1	TGTGCCAGCAGTTTAACACAGGGGGCTAACACTGGAAACACCATATATTTT	CASSLTQGANTGNTIYF
TRBV6-1	NA	TRBJ2-2	NA	TGTGCCAGCATCGGGGACTGGAGATTCACCGGGGAGCTGTTTTTT	CASIGDWRFTGELFF
TRBV10-3	NA	TRBJ2-3	NA	TGTGCCATCAGTGAGACCGCGATGGGTTTGGGCACAGATACGCAGTATTTT	CAISETAMGLGTDTQYF
TRBV12-5	NA	TRBJ2-6	NA	TGTGCTAGTGGTTTGATAGGTGGGGCCAACGTCCTGACTTTC	CASGLIGGANVLTF
TRBV13	once	TRBJ2-2	NA	TGTGCCAGCAGCATGACTTCAGGGACCAAGAGGGGGGAGCTGTTTTTT	CASSMTSGTKRGELFF
TRBV2	NA	TRBJ1-2	TRBD1	TGTGCCAGCAATGATGCCGGGACAGGGGGCCCCACGGCCTATGGCTACACCTTC	CASNDAGTGGPTAYGYTF
TRBV20-1	NA	TRBJ2-1	NA	TGCAGTGCTAAACAGGTTAATGAGCAGTTCTTC	CSAKQVNEQFF
TRBV15	NA	TRBJ1-5	NA	TGTGCCACCAGCAGAGATGATGTCAATCAGCCCCAGCATTTT	CATSRDDVNQPQHF
TRBV6-6	NA	TRBJ2-1	NA	TGTGCCAGCAGCCCCGGACCGGGGCTGAACAATGAGCAGTTCTTC	CASSPGPGLNNEQFF
TRBV30	few	TRBJ1-5	TRBD1	TGTGCCTGGAGCCCGGGGACAGCTAGCAATCAGCCCCAGCATTTT	CAWSPGTASNQPQHF